Below, 23 T cell receptor beta chains from the same sample are listed, as sequenced in a study of cytomegalovirus exposure and HLA in healthy donors. Libraries were prepared by immunoSEQ multiplex PCR; TCRdb keeps only in-frame clonotypes and omits some of them. Of a few hundred thousand clones in the sample, 75% to 90% are singletons; the top ten hold about an eighth. Sample: PBMCs. The receptors derive from a woman aged 25 to 45 in good health and CMV-seropositive.

With respect to this clone: Other DNA sequences in the sample encode the same CDR3. The chain recombines TRBV11-3 with TRBJ1-5; perhaps TRBD1 as D (5 bases). V was clipped by 3 bases and J by 5 bases, with 8 bases between them. The CDR3 extends over 13 amino acids. Germline V gene sequence: CDR1 SGHNT, CDR2 YENEEA. CDR3 region: CASSLSGDQPQHF. CDR3 coding DNA: TGTGCCAGCAGCTTGTCGGGGGATCAGCCCCAGCATTTT.

This clone was seen many times. The rearrangement uses TRBV6-1 and TRBJ1-4; 12 nucleotides match TRBD1. The CDR3 covers 15 residues. With 1 base clipped from V and 7 bases from J, the junction kept 1 base outside the gene matches. The germline V gene encodes CDR1 MNHNS and CDR2 SASEGT. The CDR3 DNA is TGTGCCAGCAGTGAAGGGGGACAGGGGGCTGAAAAACTGTTTTTT. The encoded protein is CASSEGGQGAEKLFF.

The rearrangement links TRBV27 to TRBJ2-7, with 11 bases that match TRBD2. J gave up 7 bases and V 7 bases, and 21 bases lay outside the gene matches. This CDR3 spans 18 amino acids. The germline CDR1 and CDR2 sequences are MNHEY and SMNVEV (reference sequence). The CDR3 spells CASTKRGTSGPESGEQYF. CDR3 nucleotides: TGTGCCAGCACCAAGAGGGGGACTAGCGGACCGGAATCGGGAGAGCAGTACTTC.

CDR3 nucleotides: TGTGCCAGCGGTCCGGGACTAGGTTTCGACGAGCAGTACTTC. Amino acids: CASGPGLGFDEQYF. The chain combines TRBV27 with TRBJ2-7, with 8 bases fitting TRBD2. Trimming took 8 bases from V and 5 from J; bases not matched to a gene: 11. Germline V gives CDR1 MNHEY, CDR2 SMNVEV (reference sequence). The CDR3 sequence is 14 residues long.

The CDR3 sequence is CASRINTEAFF. CDR3 nucleotide sequence: TGTGCCAGCAGGATTAACACTGAAGCTTTCTTT. This chain links TRBV2 with TRBJ1-1; D is uncertain. The CDR3 extends over 11 amino acids. Germline values: CDR1 SNHLY, CDR2 FYNNEI. Trimming removed 6 bases from V and 2 bases from J, with 4 bases in between.

The gene calls are TRBV6-5 and TRBJ2-5; D is possibly TRBD1 (5 bases). The CDR3 runs 14 residues. The germline V gene encodes CDR1 MNHEY and CDR2 SVGAGI. Trimming stripped 6 bases from V and 2 bases from J, with 13 bases between. The chain's CDR3 is CASSRDSVQETQYF. The CDR3 bases are TGTGCCAGCAGCCGTGACAGTGTACAAGAGACCCAGTACTTC.

The CDR3 DNA is TGCGCCAGCGGCGTCGGGAATTCCCGGTACGAGCAGTACTTC. Its translation is CASGVGNSRYEQYF. The rearrangement uses TRBV5-1 and TRBJ2-7; tentative D call: TRBD2 (5 bases). Germline V gene lookup returns CDR1 SGHRS and CDR2 YFSETQ. There are 14 residues in the CDR3. Trimming shortened V by 7 bases and J by 4 bases, and 18 bases separated the two germline ends.

This clone occurred once. The V call is TRBV18, the J call TRBJ2-2; 8 bases agree with TRBD1. The CDR3 runs 16 residues. Per germline, CDR1 KGHSH and CDR2 LQKENI. The V segment lost 5 bases and the J segment 1 base; nucleotides outside the gene matches: 6. The CDR3 DNA is TGTGCCAGCTCATTGACCGGGACAGGGAACACCGGGGAGCTGTTTTTT. The encoded protein is CASSLTGTGNTGELFF.

The rearrangement joins TRBV5-1 to TRBJ2-1, with TRBD2 matching 7 bases. V shed 2 bases, J shed 5 bases, and the junction held 7 bases outside the gene matches. Germline V CDR1 and CDR2: SGHRS, YFSETQ. The CDR3 runs to 15 residues. Here the CDR3 DNA reads TGCGCCAGCAGCTTCGGGGGAGGGCCCCACAATGAGCAGTTCTTC. Its protein product is CASSFGGGPHNEQFF.

The chain has TRBV27 and TRBJ1-1, with D perhaps TRBD1 (5 bases). V lost 5 bases and J lost 1, with 14 bases in between. CDR1 is MNHEY, CDR2 SMNVEV, per germline (reference sequence). CDR3 length: 15 amino acids. DNA of the CDR3: TGTGCCAGCAGTGGAAGGCGGACACCGAACACTGAAGCTTTCTTT. Translation: CASSGRRTPNTEAFF.

The gene calls are TRBV10-3 and TRBJ1-4; perhaps TRBD1 as D (5 bases). The CDR3 extends over 15 amino acids. Trimming took 0 bases from V and 7 from J, leaving 12 bases between them. In germline, CDR1 is ENHRY, CDR2 SYGVKD. CDR3 amino acids: CAISESVGAGEKLFF. The CDR3 DNA follows: TGTGCCATCAGTGAGTCGGTCGGGGCAGGTGAAAAACTGTTTTTT.

The V gene is TRBV30, the J gene TRBJ1-1, with TRBD1 identical over 9 bases. Germline CDR1 reads GTSNPN; CDR2 reads SVGIG (reference sequence). This CDR3 comprises 13 residues. With V trimmed by 0 bases and J by 6 bases, 2 bases remained unmatched. CDR3 coding DNA: TGTGCCTGGAGTGTACGGACAGGGGCTGAAGCTTTCTTT. It specifies CAWSVRTGAEAFF.

Here the CDR3 reads CASSFQGRTYEQYF. CDR3 sequence (DNA): TGTGCCAGCAGCTTTCAGGGGCGCACCTACGAGCAGTACTTC. The V and J genes are TRBV7-2 and TRBJ2-7, with D possibly TRBD1 on 6 matching bases. The germline gives CDR1 SGHTA, CDR2 FQGNSA. V was pared by 3 bases and J by 2 bases, with 11 bases between. This CDR3 region has 14 residues.

This rearrangement joins TRBV5-6 to TRBJ1-1; D uncertain. V lost 1 base to trimming and J lost 1 base, with 5 bases between them. CDR3 length: 13 residues. Germline V gene data show CDR1 as SGHDT and CDR2 as YYEEEE. CDR3 coding DNA: TGTGCCAGCAGCTTGTACAGGAACACTGAAGCTTTCTTT. Translated: CASSLYRNTEAFF.

This clone occurred once. The chain carries TRBV2 and TRBJ2-4, with D maybe TRBD2 (6 bases). The CDR3 has 16 amino acids. The germline CDR1 and CDR2 sequences are SNHLY and FYNNEI. Deletions cut 4 bases from V and 0 bases from J, with 13 bases between. CDR3 protein: CASSANSGVAKNIQYF. The CDR3 nucleotides are TGTGCCAGCAGTGCCAATAGCGGAGTAGCCAAAAACATTCAGTACTTC. The whole variable domain, filled in from reference TRBV2 and TRBJ2-4, reads EPEVTQTPSHQVTQMGQEVILRCVPISNHLYFYWYRQILGQKVEFLVSFYNNEISEKSEIFDDQFSVERPDGSNFTLKIRSTKLEDSAMYFCASSANSGVAKNIQYFGAGTRLSVL.

V gene TRBV28 combines with J gene TRBJ2-6, with 9 positions matching TRBD1. V was pared by 4 bases and J by 7 bases, with 8 bases of the junction left unmatched. Germline values: CDR1 MDHEN, CDR2 SYDVKM. This CDR3 contains 16 residues. CDR3 sequence: CASSSNRGRLANVLTF. Written as DNA, the CDR3 is TGTGCCAGCAGTTCAAACAGGGGGCGTTTAGCCAACGTCCTGACTTTC.

This clone has just one count. The rearrangement joins TRBV4-2 to TRBJ2-7, with 9 bases lining up with TRBD2. CDR3 length: 14 residues. CDR1 is LGHNA and CDR2 is YNFKEQ in the germline V gene. V lost 6 bases to trimming and J lost 0 bases; unmatched junction nucleotides: 3. The chain's CDR3 is CASSLSGSSYEQYF. CDR3 DNA sequence: TGTGCCAGCAGTCTTAGCGGGAGCTCCTACGAGCAGTACTTC.

The chain has TRBV15 and TRBJ2-7; the D gene is possibly TRBD1 (6 bases). The V gene's germline CDR1 is LNHNV and CDR2 YYDKDF (reference sequence). The CDR3 length is 13 residues. V was pared by 2 bases and J by 5 bases, with 10 bases between. CDR3 nucleotide sequence: TGTGCCACCAGCAGACAGGGGATGAACGAGCAGTACTTC. Its protein product is CATSRQGMNEQYF.

Written as DNA, the CDR3 is TGTGCCAGCAGCGTCCTCAGGAACGGCTATGGCTACACCTTC. This gives the protein CASSVLRNGYGYTF. The rearrangement links TRBV5-6 to TRBJ1-2; no firm D call. The germline V and J ends were trimmed by 4 bases and 4 bases, with 14 bases remaining between them. The length of the CDR3 is 14 residues. CDR1 and CDR2 from the germline V gene are SGHDT and YYEEEE.

V gene TRBV28 combines with J gene TRBJ1-4; no clear D gene. The CDR3 contains 14 residues. Germline CDR1 MDHEN, CDR2 SYDVKM. With 4 bases removed from V and 6 bases from J, the gap between germline ends came to 12 bases. In DNA, the CDR3 is TGTGCCAGCAGTTCTCTGTCTCGGTATGAAAAACTGTTTTTT. Translated: CASSSLSRYEKLFF.

This clone showed up just a few times. The chain is built from TRBV27 and TRBJ1-2; 7 bases fit TRBD1. V shed 5 bases, J shed 4 bases, and the junction held 7 bases outside the gene matches. The CDR3 has 14 amino acids. Germline V gene lookup returns CDR1 MNHEY and CDR2 SMNVEV (reference sequence). For the CDR3, the DNA is TGTGCCAGCAGTCCATGGACAGGTCCCTATGGCTACACCTTC. Protein product: CASSPWTGPYGYTF.

The V and J genes are TRBV19 and TRBJ1-5; D gene ambiguous. This CDR3 comprises 14 residues. From germline, CDR1 is LNHDA and CDR2 SQIVND (reference sequence). Between the trimmed V and J ends, which lost 8 bases and 4 bases, there was a span of 15 bases. DNA for the CDR3: TGTGCCAGTCAAACGGGAAGTTTTAATCAGCCCCAGCATTTT. Its translation is CASQTGSFNQPQHF.

The genes are TRBV19 and TRBJ1-3; tentatively, D is TRBD1 (5 bases). The CDR3 covers 16 residues. CDR1 is LNHDA and CDR2 is SQIVND in the germline V gene (reference sequence). V dropped 3 bases and J dropped 2 bases, with 14 bases sitting between them. The CDR3 nucleotides read TGTGCCAGTAGTATCCATCAGGGCACGCCTGGAAACACCATATATTTT. Translated, it gives CASSIHQGTPGNTIYF.